This T cell receptor (beta chain) was recorded in a study of long-term antiretroviral therapy in people with HIV. To note about this clone: Its target is not known.

Study results and limitations: Even long-term ART left TRB diversity below transplant donor controls, despite gains.

Survey-level immunoSEQ v3.0 assays were run. Each sample aimed for about 35,000-50,000 sequenced T-cell genomes. Here immunoSEQ multiplex PCR was the method, and the copy in TCRdb shows in-frame clones only, minus some. This table holds tens of thousands of clones, roughly 93% found once. The CDR3 runs 18 residues. The V and J ends lost 3 bases and 5 bases, in that order; junction bases with no gene match: 15. Germline CDR1 and CDR2: SGHRS and YFSETQ. Every donor had one or more pre-ART and two or more post-ART PBMC samples. The chain is built from TRBV5-1 and TRBJ1-1; 11 bases are a match to TRBD1. This TCR was recovered from a woman aged 40 to 50 with HIV. The specimen was unsorted PBMCs, collected less than 6.8 years after starting antiretroviral therapy. The CDR3 DNA reads as TGCGCCAGCAGCTCAATACCGGGACAGGGGGATGTGGGTACTGAAGCTTTCTTT. It encodes CASSSIPGQGDVGTEAFF.